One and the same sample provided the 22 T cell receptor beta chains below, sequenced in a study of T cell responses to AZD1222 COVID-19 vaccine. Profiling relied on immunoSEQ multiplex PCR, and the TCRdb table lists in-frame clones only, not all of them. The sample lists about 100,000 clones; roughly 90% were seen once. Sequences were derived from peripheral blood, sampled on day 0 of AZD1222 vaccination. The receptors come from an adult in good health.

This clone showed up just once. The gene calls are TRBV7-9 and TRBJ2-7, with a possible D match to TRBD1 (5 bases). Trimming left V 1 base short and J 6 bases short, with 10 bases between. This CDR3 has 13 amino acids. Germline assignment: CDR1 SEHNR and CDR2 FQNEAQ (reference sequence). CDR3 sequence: CASSLEGPGEQYF. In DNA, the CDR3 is TGTGCCAGCAGCTTAGAGGGGCCAGGCGAGCAGTACTTC.

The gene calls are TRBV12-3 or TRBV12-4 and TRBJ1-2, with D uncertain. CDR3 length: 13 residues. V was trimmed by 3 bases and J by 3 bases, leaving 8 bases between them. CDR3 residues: CASSLVLDYGYTF. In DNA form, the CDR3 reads TGTGCCAGCAGTTTGGTTCTGGACTATGGCTACACCTTC.

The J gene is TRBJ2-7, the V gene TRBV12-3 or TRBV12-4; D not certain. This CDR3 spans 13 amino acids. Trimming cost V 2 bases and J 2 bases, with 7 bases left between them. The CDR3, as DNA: TGTGCCAGCAGTTTATACAGTCCCTACGAGCAGTACTTC. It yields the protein CASSLYSPYEQYF.

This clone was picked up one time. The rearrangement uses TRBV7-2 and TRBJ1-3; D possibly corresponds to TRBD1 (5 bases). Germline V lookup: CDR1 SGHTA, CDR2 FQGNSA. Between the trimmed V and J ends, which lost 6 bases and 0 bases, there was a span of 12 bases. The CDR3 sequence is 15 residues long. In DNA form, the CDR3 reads TGTGCCAGCAGGGCCCAGGGTAGCTCTGGAAACACCATATATTTT. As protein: CASRAQGSSGNTIYF.

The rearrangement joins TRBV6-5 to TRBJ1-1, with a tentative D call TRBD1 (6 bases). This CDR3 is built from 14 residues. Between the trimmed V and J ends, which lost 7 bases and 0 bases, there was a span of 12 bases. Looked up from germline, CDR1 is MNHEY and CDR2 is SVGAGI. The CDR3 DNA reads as TGTGCCAGCATTCCGGGACACATGAACACTGAAGCTTTCTTT. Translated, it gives CASIPGHMNTEAFF.

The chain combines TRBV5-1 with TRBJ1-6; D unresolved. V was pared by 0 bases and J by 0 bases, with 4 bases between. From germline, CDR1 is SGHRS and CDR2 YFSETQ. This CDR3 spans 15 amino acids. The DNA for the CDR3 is TGCGCCAGCAGCTTGGCGAGCTCCTATAATTCACCCCTCCACTTT. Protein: CASSLASSYNSPLHF. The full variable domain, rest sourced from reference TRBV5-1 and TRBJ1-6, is KAGVTQTPRYLIKTRGQQVTLSCSPISGHRSVSWYQQTPGQGLQFLFEYFSETQRNKGNFPGRFSGRQFSNSRSEMNVSTLELGDSALYLCASSLASSYNSPLHFGNGTRLTVT.

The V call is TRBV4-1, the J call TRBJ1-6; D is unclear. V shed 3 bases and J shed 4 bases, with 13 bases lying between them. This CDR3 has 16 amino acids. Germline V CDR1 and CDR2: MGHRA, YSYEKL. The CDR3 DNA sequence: TGCGCCAGCAGCCACTCAGCAAACAGATATAATTCACCCCTCCACTTT. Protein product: CASSHSANRYNSPLHF.

The CDR3 DNA reads TGTGCCAGCAGTTACACTAGCGGGCCCTACGAGCAGTACTTC. It translates to CASSYTSGPYEQYF. V usage is TRBV27 and J usage is TRBJ2-7; TRBD2 matches 9 bases. The CDR3 spans 14 residues. CDR1 MNHEY and CDR2 SMNVEV come from the germline V gene (reference sequence). V lost 4 bases, J lost 2 bases, and 3 bases stayed unmatched.

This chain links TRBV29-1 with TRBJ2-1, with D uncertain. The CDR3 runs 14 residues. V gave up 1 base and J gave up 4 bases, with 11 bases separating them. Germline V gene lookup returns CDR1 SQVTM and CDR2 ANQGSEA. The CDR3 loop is CSVEGRLLYNEQFF. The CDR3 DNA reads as TGCAGCGTTGAAGGTCGACTCCTATACAATGAGCAGTTCTTC.

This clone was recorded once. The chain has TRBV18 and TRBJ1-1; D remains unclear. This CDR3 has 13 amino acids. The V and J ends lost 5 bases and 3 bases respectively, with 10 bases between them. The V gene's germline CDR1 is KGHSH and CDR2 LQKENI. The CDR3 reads CASSREHDTEAFF. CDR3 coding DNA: TGTGCCAGCTCAAGGGAACATGACACTGAAGCTTTCTTT.

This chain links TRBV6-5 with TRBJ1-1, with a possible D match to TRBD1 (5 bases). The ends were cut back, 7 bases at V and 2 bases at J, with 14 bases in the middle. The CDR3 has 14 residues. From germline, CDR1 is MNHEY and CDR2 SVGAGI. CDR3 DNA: TGTGCCAGCAAGATGGGGCACAGCAACACTGAAGCTTTCTTT. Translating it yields CASKMGHSNTEAFF.

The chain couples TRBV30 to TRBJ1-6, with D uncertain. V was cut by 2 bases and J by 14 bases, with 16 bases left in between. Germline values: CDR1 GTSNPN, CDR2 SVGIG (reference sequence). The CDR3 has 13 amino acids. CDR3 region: CAWSHTSPSSLHF. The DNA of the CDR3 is TGTGCCTGGAGTCACACATCCCCCTCCTCCCTCCACTTT.

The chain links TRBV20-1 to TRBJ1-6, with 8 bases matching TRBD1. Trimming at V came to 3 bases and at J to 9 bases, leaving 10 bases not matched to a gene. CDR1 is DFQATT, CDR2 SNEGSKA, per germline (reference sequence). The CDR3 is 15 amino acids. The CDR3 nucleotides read TGCAGTGCTAGTAGACCGACAGGGGTGGGTTCACCCCTCCACTTT. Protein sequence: CSASRPTGVGSPLHF.

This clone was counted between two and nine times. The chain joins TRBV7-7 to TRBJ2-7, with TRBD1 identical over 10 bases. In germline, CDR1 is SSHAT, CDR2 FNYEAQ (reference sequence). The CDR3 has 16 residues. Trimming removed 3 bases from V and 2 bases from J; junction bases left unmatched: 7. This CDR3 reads CASSFAGTGAPYEQYF. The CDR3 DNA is TGTGCCAGCAGCTTCGCCGGGACAGGGGCCCCCTACGAGCAGTACTTC. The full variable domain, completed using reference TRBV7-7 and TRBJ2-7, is GAGVSQSPRYKVTKRGQDVTLRCDPISSHATLYWYQQALGQGPEFLTYFNYEAQPDKSGLPSDRFSAERPEGSISTLTIQRTEQRDSAMYRCASSFAGTGAPYEQYFGPGTRLTVT.

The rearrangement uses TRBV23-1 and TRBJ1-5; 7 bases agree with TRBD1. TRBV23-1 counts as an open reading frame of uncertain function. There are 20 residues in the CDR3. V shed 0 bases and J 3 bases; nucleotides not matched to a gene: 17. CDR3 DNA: TGCGCCAGCAGTCAATCAACCCTATTCGACAGGGCGGATGACAATCAGCCCCAGCATTTT. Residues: CASSQSTLFDRADDNQPQHF.

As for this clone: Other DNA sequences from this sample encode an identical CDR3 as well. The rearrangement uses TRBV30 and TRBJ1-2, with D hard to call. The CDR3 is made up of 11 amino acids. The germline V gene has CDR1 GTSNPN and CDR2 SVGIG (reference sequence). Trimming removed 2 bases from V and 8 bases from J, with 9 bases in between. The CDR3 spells CAWSPGGGYTF. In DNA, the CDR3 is TGTGCCTGGAGTCCAGGAGGAGGCTACACCTTC.

DNA for the CDR3: TGTGCCAGCAGCCAAGAAGGGGTTACTAACACCATATATTTT. It codes for CASSQEGVTNTIYF. The chain couples TRBV3-1 (or the pseudogene TRBV3-2) to TRBJ1-3, with D tentatively TRBD1 (5 bases). V shed 0 bases and J shed 7 bases, with 10 bases lying between them. This CDR3 has 14 amino acids. Germline CDR1 reads LGHDT; CDR2 reads YNNKEL (reference sequence).

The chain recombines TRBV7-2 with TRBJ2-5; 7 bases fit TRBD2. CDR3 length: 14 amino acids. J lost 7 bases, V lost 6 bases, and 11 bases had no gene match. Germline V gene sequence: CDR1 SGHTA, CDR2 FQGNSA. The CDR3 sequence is CASSVAGASRTQYF. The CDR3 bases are TGTGCCAGCAGTGTAGCGGGCGCCTCCCGGACCCAGTACTTC.

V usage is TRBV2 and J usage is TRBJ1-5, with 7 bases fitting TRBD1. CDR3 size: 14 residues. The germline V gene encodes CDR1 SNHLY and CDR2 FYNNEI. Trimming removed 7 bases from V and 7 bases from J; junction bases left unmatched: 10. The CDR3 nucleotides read TGTGCCAGCAATCGTGACAGGGATTGGCAGCCCCAGCATTTT. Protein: CASNRDRDWQPQHF.

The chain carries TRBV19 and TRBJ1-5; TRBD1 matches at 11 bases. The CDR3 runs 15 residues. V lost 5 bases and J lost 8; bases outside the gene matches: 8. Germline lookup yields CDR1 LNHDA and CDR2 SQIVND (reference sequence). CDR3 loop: CASSGTGGFSKPQHF. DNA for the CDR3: TGTGCCAGTAGTGGGACAGGGGGGTTCAGCAAGCCCCAGCATTTT.

CDR3 sequence reads: CASRFMDRDQTQYF. The CDR3 region has the DNA TGTGCCAGCAGATTCATGGACAGGGACCAGACCCAGTACTTC. The chain couples TRBV7-9 to TRBJ2-5; 8 nucleotides match TRBD1. The CDR3 covers 14 residues. V trimming: 6 bases; J trimming: 6 bases; junction bases outside the gene matches: 9. Germline V lookup: CDR1 SEHNR, CDR2 FQNEAQ (reference sequence).

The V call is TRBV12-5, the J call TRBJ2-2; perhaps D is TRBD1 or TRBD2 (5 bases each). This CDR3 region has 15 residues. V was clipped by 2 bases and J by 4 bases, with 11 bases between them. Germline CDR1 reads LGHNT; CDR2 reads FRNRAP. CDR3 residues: CASGLLWDGTGELFF. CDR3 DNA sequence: TGTGCTAGTGGTTTGCTATGGGACGGCACCGGGGAGCTGTTTTTT.